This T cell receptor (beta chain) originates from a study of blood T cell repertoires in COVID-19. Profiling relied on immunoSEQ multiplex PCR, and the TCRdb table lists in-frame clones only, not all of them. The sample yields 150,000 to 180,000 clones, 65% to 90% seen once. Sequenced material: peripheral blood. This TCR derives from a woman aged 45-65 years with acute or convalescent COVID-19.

The CDR3 region is CASSRDTYNEQFF. CDR3 DNA sequence: TGTGCCAGCAGTAGGGACACCTACAATGAGCAGTTCTTC. This sequence joins TRBV6-5 and TRBJ2-1; D is possibly TRBD1 (6 bases). Trimming took off 5 bases at V and 2 bases at J, with 7 bases between the two ends. The CDR3 consists of 13 residues. Germline loops: CDR1 MNHEY, CDR2 SVGAGI.